Presented here are 14 T cell receptor beta chains from one specimen sequenced in a study of identical twins. TCRdb reprocessed the 5' RACE reads via MiXCR and lists one record per CDR3 protein. Here the sample spans over 600,000 distinct CDR3 sequences, around 20% being singletons. The data also belong to a second study, concerning T cells expressing NK-cell markers.

The source material was PBMCs. These receptors were taken from a woman between 18 and 29 years old in good health.

CDR3 region: CASSSSGGMNTEAFF. DNA for the CDR3: TGCGCCAGCAGCTCGTCAGGGGGGATGAACACTGAAGCTTTCTTT. The chain is built from TRBV5-1 and TRBJ1-1; 7 bases are shared with TRBD1. The CDR3 length is 15 residues. Germline values: CDR1 SGHRS, CDR2 YFSETQ. J was trimmed by 0 bases and V by 3 bases; bases with no gene match: 5. The whole variable domain, remainder taken from reference TRBV5-1 and TRBJ1-1, is KAGVTQTPRYLIKTRGQQVTLSCSPISGHRSVSWYQQTPGQGLQFLFEYFSETQRNKGNFPGRFSGRQFSNSRSEMNVSTLELGDSALYLCASSSSGGMNTEAFFGQGTRLTVV.

CDR3: CASSRLAGVRDTQYF. CDR3 nucleotides: TGTGCCAGCAGCCGACTAGCGGGGGTGAGGGATACGCAGTATTTT. The gene calls are TRBV6-4 and TRBJ2-3; 12 nucleotides agree with TRBD2. V lost 6 bases, J lost 6 bases, and 7 bases stayed unmatched. Germline V gives CDR1 MRHNA, CDR2 SNTAGT. The CDR3 consists of 15 residues.

In its sample, this clonotype was seen many times. The genes are TRBV5-1 and TRBJ2-7; D is possibly TRBD2 (5 bases). The V end lost 4 bases, the J end lost 0 bases, and 11 bases lay between the germline ends. Germline CDR1 reads SGHRS; CDR2 reads YFSETQ. The CDR3 runs to 14 residues. CDR3 loop: CASSGPGSSYEQYF. CDR3 DNA: TGCGCCAGCAGCGGGCCGGGGAGCTCCTACGAGCAGTACTTC. Full variable domain (outside the CDR3, taken from reference TRBV5-1 and TRBJ2-7): KAGVTQTPRYLIKTRGQQVTLSCSPISGHRSVSWYQQTPGQGLQFLFEYFSETQRNKGNFPGRFSGRQFSNSRSEMNVSTLELGDSALYLCASSGPGSSYEQYFGPGTRLTVT.

This clonotype was counted a few times. The chain combines TRBV4-1 with TRBJ2-2; 10 positions agree with TRBD2. From germline, CDR1 is MGHRA and CDR2 YSYEKL. This CDR3 contains 16 residues. V gave up 3 bases and J gave up 6 bases; unmatched junction bases: 7. CDR3 region: CASSHVLAGAAGELFF. Written as DNA, the CDR3 is TGCGCCAGCAGCCATGTTCTAGCGGGGGCAGCCGGGGAGCTGTTTTTT.

V is TRBV6-5 and J is TRBJ2-1; the match to TRBD2 covers 8 bases. CDR1 is MNHEY, CDR2 SVGAGI, per germline. The CDR3 loop spans 12 amino acids. V lost 5 bases, J lost 10 bases, and 4 bases stayed unmatched. The CDR3: CASSNREGEQFF. CDR3 nucleotides: TGTGCCAGCAGTAACCGGGAGGGAGAGCAGTTCTTC.

This clonotype was seen a handful of times. The V and J genes are TRBV11-2 and TRBJ2-2; TRBD2 is a possible D gene (6 bases). Looked up from germline, CDR1 is SGHAT and CDR2 is FQNNGV. The CDR3 sequence is 16 residues long. The ends were cut back, 3 bases at V and 0 bases at J, with 11 bases in the middle. DNA for the CDR3: TGTGCCAGCAGCTTCGGTGGGGGGACGAACACCGGGGAGCTGTTTTTT. Residues: CASSFGGGTNTGELFF.

This clonotype was detected a few times. V gene TRBV20-1 combines with J gene TRBJ1-1; D unresolved. CDR1 and CDR2 from the germline V gene are DFQATT and SNEGSKA (reference sequence). V was trimmed by 8 bases and J by 1 base, leaving 11 bases between them. This CDR3 has 12 residues. The CDR3 loop is CSPPGPNTEAFF. CDR3 coding DNA: TGCAGTCCTCCTGGACCGAACACTGAAGCTTTCTTT.

CDR3: CSPREPYNEQFF. CDR3 coding DNA: TGCAGTCCCCGGGAACCATACAATGAGCAGTTCTTC. The chain combines TRBV20-1 with TRBJ2-1; maybe TRBD2 (5 bases). The germline V and J ends were trimmed by 8 bases and 4 bases, with 12 bases remaining between them. CDR1 DFQATT and CDR2 SNEGSKA come from the germline V gene (reference sequence). CDR3 length: 12 residues.

Many counts were recorded for this clonotype. The chain joins TRBV12-3 or TRBV12-4 to TRBJ1-2; a weak D match, TRBD1 (6 bases). Trimming took off 7 bases at V and 7 bases at J, with 16 bases between the two ends. This CDR3 spans 13 amino acids. The CDR3 DNA reads TGTGCCAGCACCCCTAACACAGGGTCTGGCTACACCTTC. As protein: CASTPNTGSGYTF.

This clonotype was seen a few times. The V gene is TRBV20-1, the J gene TRBJ1-5; D perhaps matches TRBD1 (5 bases). V lost 3 bases, J lost 12 bases, and 18 bases lay in between. CDR3 length: 13 residues. The V gene's germline CDR1 is DFQATT and CDR2 SNEGSKA (reference sequence). The CDR3 DNA reads as TGCAGTGCTAGCCCTCTCGACAGTCCCCACCAGCATTTT. Amino acids: CSASPLDSPHQHF.

The V gene is TRBV29-1, the J gene TRBJ2-2, with D possibly matching TRBD2 (6 bases). Germline V gene lookup returns CDR1 SQVTM and CDR2 ANQGSEA. CDR3 length: 12 residues. CDR3 DNA sequence: TGCAGTCTGACCCGCGGGGCCGGGGAGCTGTTTTTT. The encoded protein is CSLTRGAGELFF.

Only a few counts were recorded for this clonotype. The chain employs TRBV7-8 and TRBJ2-3; a possible D gene is TRBD2 (6 bases). This CDR3 contains 14 residues. Germline V lookup: CDR1 SGHVS, CDR2 FQNEAQ. V was shortened by 2 bases and J by 5 bases, with 11 bases between the two germline ends. CDR3 nucleotide sequence: TGTGCCAGCAGCTTATGGGGGGTTCAAGATACGCAGTATTTT. This codes for CASSLWGVQDTQYF. Full variable domain (missing parts from reference TRBV7-8 and TRBJ2-3): GAGVSQSPRYKVAKRGQDVALRCDPISGHVSLFWYQQALGQGPEFLTYFQNEAQLDKSGLPSDRFFAERPEGSVSTLKIQRTQQEDSAVYLCASSLWGVQDTQYFGPGTRLTVL.

The chain is built from TRBV4-3 and TRBJ2-1; D gene ambiguous. CDR3 length: 13 amino acids. The V and J ends lost 0 bases and 9 bases respectively, with 9 bases between them. Germline values: CDR1 LGHNA, CDR2 YSLEER. The CDR3 nucleotides are TGCGCCAGCAGCCAAGATCGACGCGCTGAGCAGTTCTTC. This codes for CASSQDRRAEQFF.

V usage is TRBV29-1 and J usage is TRBJ1-5; D ambiguous. CDR1 and CDR2 (germline): SQVTM, ANQGSEA. The CDR3 has 12 amino acids. Between the trimmed V and J ends, which lost 5 bases and 0 bases, there was a span of 5 bases. CDR3 nucleotide sequence: TGCAGCGTTAGGGATAGCAATCAGCCCCAGCATTTT. Translated, it gives CSVRDSNQPQHF.